This T cell receptor (beta chain) stems from a study of T cells after yellow fever vaccination. Turning to the study itself: Low-cell-number fractions underwent preparation using SMART-Seq v4 Ultra Low Input. Study-level findings and limits: Most clones from primary vaccination resurfaced after the booster (96% CD4, 75% to 90% CD8).

The CDR3 has 13 amino acids. Trimming pared 2 bases from V and 9 bases from J, leaving 14 bases between. Looked up from germline, CDR1 is MDHEN and CDR2 is SYDVKM. Each CDR3 protein gets one entry after TCRdb re-called the 5' RACE reads with MiXCR. The table includes 550,000 or so distinct CDR3 sequences, around 21% detected once. As for this clonotype: Its antigen is not identified.

This TCR derives from a man younger than 45 who received the YFV17D yellow fever vaccine. The sample here was PBMCs, taken 15 days after the yellow fever booster vaccination. This chain links TRBV28 with TRBJ2-7; no definite D call. The CDR3 region has the DNA TGTGCCAGCAGTTTAGAGTTAGCCAAAGCGCAGTACTTC. Protein sequence: CASSLELAKAQYF. The full variable domain, its missing parts supplied by reference TRBV28 and TRBJ2-7, is DVKVTQSSRYLVKRTGEKVFLECVQDMDHENMFWYRQDPGLGLRLIYFSYDVKMKEKGDIPEGYSVSREKKERFSLILESASTNQTSMYLCASSLELAKAQYFGPGTRLTVT.